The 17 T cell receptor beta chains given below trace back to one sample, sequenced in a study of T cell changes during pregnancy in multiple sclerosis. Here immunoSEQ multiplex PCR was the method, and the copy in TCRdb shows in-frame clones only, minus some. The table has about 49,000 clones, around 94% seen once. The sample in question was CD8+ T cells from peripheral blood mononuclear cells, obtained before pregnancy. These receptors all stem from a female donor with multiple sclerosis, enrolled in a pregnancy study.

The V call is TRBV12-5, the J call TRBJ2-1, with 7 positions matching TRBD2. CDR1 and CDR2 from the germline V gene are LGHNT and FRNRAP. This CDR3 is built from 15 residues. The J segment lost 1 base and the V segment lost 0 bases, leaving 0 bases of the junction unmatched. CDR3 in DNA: TGTGCTAGTGGTTTGGTAGCGGGATCCTACAATGAGCAGTTCTTC. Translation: CASGLVAGSYNEQFF.

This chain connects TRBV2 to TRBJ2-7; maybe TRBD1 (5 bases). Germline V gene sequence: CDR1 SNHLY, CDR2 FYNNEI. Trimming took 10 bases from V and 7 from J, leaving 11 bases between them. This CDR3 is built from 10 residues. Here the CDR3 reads CATAQGEQYF. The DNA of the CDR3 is TGTGCCACCGCTCAGGGAGAGCAGTACTTC.

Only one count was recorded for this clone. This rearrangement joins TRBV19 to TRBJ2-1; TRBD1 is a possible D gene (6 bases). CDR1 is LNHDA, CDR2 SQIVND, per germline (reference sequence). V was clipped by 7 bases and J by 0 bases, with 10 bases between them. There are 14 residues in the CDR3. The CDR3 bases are TGTGCCAGTAATACAGGGAGCTCCTACAATGAGCAGTTCTTC. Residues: CASNTGSSYNEQFF. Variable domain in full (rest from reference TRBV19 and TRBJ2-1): DGGITQSPKYLFRKEGQNVTLSCEQNLNHDAMYWYRQDPGQGLRLIYYSQIVNDFQKGDIAEGYSVSREKKESFPLTVTSAQKNPTAFYLCASNTGSSYNEQFFGPGTRLTVL.

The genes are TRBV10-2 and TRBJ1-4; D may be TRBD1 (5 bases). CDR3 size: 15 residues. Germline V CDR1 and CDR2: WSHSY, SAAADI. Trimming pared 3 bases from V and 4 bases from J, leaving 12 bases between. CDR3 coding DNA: TGCGCCAGCAGTGATACCGACAGTCTTAATGAAAAACTGTTTTTT. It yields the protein CASSDTDSLNEKLFF.

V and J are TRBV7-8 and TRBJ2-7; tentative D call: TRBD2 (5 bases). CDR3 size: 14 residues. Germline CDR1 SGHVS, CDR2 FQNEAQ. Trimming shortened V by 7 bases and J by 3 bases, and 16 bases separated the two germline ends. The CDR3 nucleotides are TGTGCCAGCACCCAAGGATTACTAGACTACGAGCAGTACTTC. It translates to CASTQGLLDYEQYF. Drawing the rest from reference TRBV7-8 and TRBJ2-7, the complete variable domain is GAGVSQSPRYKVAKRGQDVALRCDPISGHVSLFWYQQALGQGPEFLTYFQNEAQLDKSGLPSDRFFAERPEGSVSTLKIQRTQQEDSAVYLCASTQGLLDYEQYFGPGTRLTVT.

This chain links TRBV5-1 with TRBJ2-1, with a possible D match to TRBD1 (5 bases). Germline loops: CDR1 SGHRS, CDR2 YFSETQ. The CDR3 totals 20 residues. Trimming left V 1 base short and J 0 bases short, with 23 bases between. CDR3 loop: CASSLQGQGIVLSSYNEQFF. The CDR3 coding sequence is TGCGCCAGCAGCTTGCAAGGTCAGGGTATTGTTCTCAGCTCCTACAATGAGCAGTTCTTC.

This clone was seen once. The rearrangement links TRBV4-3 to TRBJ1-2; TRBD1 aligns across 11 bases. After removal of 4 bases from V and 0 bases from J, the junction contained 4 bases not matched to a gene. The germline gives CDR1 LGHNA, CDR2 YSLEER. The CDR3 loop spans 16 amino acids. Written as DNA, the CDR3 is TGCGCCAGCAGCCCCCGGGACAGGGGGACTAACTATGGCTACACCTTC. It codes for CASSPRDRGTNYGYTF.

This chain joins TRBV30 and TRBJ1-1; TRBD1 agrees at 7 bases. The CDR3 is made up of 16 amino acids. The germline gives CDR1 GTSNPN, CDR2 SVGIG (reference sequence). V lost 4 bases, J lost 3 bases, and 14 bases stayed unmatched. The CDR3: CAWTAIGGTAYTEAFF. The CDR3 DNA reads TGTGCCTGGACTGCTATAGGGGGGACAGCCTACACTGAAGCTTTCTTT.

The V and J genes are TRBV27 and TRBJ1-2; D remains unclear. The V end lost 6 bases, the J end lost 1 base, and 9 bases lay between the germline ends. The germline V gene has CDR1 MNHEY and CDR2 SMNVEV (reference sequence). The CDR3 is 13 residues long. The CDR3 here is CASRLGFNYGYTF. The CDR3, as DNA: TGTGCCAGCAGACTAGGGTTTAACTATGGCTACACCTTC.

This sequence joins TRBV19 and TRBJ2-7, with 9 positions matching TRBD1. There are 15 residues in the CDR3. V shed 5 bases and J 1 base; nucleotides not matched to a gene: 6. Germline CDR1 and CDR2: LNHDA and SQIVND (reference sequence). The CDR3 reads CASSVGQGLSYEQYF. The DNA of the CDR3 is TGTGCCAGTAGTGTTGGACAGGGGCTATCCTACGAGCAGTACTTC. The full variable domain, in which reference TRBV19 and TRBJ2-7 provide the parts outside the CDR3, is DGGITQSPKYLFRKEGQNVTLSCEQNLNHDAMYWYRQDPGQGLRLIYYSQIVNDFQKGDIAEGYSVSREKKESFPLTVTSAQKNPTAFYLCASSVGQGLSYEQYFGPGTRLTVT.

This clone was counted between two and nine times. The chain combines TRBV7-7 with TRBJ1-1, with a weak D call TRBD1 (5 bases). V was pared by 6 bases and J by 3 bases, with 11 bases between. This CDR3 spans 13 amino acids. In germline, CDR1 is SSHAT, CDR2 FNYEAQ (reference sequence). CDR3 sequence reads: CASSIDRDTEAFF. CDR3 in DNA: TGTGCCAGCAGTATCGACAGAGACACTGAAGCTTTCTTT. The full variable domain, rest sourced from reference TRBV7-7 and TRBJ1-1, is GAGVSQSPRYKVTKRGQDVTLRCDPISSHATLYWYQQALGQGPEFLTYFNYEAQPDKSGLPSDRFSAERPEGSISTLTIQRTEQRDSAMYRCASSIDRDTEAFFGQGTRLTVV.

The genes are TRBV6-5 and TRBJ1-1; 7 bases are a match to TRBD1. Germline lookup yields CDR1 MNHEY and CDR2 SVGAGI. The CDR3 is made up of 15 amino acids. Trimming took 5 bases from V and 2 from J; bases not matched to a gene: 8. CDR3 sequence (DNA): TGTGCCAGCAGTACGGACAGGCCCCCTAACACTGAAGCTTTCTTT. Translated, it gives CASSTDRPPNTEAFF.

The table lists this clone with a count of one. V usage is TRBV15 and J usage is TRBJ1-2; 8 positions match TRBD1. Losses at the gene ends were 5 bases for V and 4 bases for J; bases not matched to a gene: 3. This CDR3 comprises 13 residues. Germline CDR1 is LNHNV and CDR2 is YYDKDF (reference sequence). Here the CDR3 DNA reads TGTGCCACCAGCCCAGGGGGCGGCTATGGCTACACCTTC. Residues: CATSPGGGYGYTF.

The CDR3 nucleotides read TGTGCCTGGAGTGAGTTAAGCGGGAGGGCCTTCTACGAGCAGTACTTC. It yields the protein CAWSELSGRAFYEQYF. The chain couples TRBV30 to TRBJ2-7; TRBD2 agrees at 10 bases. The CDR3 loop spans 16 amino acids. The germline V gene has CDR1 GTSNPN and CDR2 SVGIG (reference sequence). V trimming: 1 base; J trimming: 3 bases; junction bases outside the gene matches: 9.

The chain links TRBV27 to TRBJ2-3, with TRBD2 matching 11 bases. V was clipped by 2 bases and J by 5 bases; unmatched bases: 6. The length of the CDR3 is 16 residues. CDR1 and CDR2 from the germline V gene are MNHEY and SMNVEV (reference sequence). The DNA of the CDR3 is TGTGCCAGCAGTTTAACTAGCGGGAGTGGTATAGATACGCAGTATTTT. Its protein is CASSLTSGSGIDTQYF.

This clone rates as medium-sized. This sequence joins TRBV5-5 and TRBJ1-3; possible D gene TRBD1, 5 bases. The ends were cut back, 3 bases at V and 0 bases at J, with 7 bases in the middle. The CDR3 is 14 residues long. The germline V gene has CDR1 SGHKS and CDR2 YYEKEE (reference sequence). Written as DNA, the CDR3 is TGTGCCAGCAGCTGGACATCCTCTGGAAACACCATATATTTT. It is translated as CASSWTSSGNTIYF.

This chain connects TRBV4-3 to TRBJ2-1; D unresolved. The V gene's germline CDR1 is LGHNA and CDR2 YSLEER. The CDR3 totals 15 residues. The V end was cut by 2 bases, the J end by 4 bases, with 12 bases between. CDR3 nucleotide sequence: TGCGCCAGCAGCCAACAGCGTATCGCGTACAATGAGCAGTTCTTC. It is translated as CASSQQRIAYNEQFF.